The clone carrying this T cell receptor (beta chain) was detected a few times. The time point was: newly diagnosed GD, antithyroid drugs for less than 3 months. PBMCs provided the RNA from which the TCR library was made. Arm-PCR of CDR3 regions with iRepertoire HTBI primers generated TCR beta libraries. TCRdb reanalysed the multiplex PCR reads using MiXCR and keeps one entry per CDR3 protein. The data hold 680,000 or so distinct CDR3 sequences, with 16% observed a single time. Trimming stripped 3 bases from V and 8 bases from J, with 13 bases between. The CDR3 length is 13 residues. CDR1 is SGHNT, CDR2 YYREEE, per germline (reference sequence). This sample is part of a study of regulatory T cells in long-lasting Graves disease. The sample also formed part of further work on T cells in Graves' hyperthyroidism and ophthalmopathy.

The V gene is TRBV5-4, the J gene TRBJ2-3; no firm D call. The starting material was peripheral blood mononuclear cells (PBMCs), obtained at new diagnosis, from a patient treated with antithyroid drugs. The TCR comes from a woman between 25 and 40 years old with Graves disease. CDR3 loop: CASSSEILGTQYF. In nucleotides, the CDR3 is TGTGCCAGCAGCTCCGAGATATTGGGTACGCAGTATTTT.